The source of this TCR beta chain is a study of HIV-infected patients and healthy controls. TCRdb called the 5' RACE reads again in MiXCR, with one record for every CDR3 protein. In the table there are roughly 18,000 distinct CDR3 sequences, 16% of which are singletons. CDR3 length equals 13 residues. Germline-derived CDR1 and CDR2 are MDHEN and SYDVKM. In this sample, this clonotype turned up a few times. An end of the junction does not agree with germline; a read error may underlie this. The sequence was collected from a human donor in good health. Source material: CD8+ T cells from blood. The chain is built from TRBV28 and TRBJ1-5; D gene unclear. In DNA, the CDR3 is TGTTCCAGCAGTTCCGCGAGGCATCAGCCCCAGCATTTT. Encoded protein: CSSSSARHQPQHF.